The sequence of this TCR beta chain was determined in a study of circulating and synovial CD4+ cells in juvenile arthritis. Clones were read by immunoSEQ multiplex PCR, and TCRdb kept only the in-frame ones, dropping some. The data hold some 30,000 clones, with just over 90% observed a single time. This clone is a singleton in its sample. Germline assignment: CDR1 SGHTA and CDR2 FQGTGA. The CDR3 is made up of 14 amino acids. V lost 4 bases and J lost 4, with 13 bases in between. V and J are TRBV7-3 and TRBJ1-2; no clear D gene. Material for sequencing was CD4+ T cells from blood. The clonotype was recovered from a human donor with juvenile idiopathic arthritis. The CDR3 region is CASSSAGRVYGYTF. CDR3 in DNA: TGTGCCAGCAGCTCAGCCGGCCGGGTCTATGGCTACACCTTC.